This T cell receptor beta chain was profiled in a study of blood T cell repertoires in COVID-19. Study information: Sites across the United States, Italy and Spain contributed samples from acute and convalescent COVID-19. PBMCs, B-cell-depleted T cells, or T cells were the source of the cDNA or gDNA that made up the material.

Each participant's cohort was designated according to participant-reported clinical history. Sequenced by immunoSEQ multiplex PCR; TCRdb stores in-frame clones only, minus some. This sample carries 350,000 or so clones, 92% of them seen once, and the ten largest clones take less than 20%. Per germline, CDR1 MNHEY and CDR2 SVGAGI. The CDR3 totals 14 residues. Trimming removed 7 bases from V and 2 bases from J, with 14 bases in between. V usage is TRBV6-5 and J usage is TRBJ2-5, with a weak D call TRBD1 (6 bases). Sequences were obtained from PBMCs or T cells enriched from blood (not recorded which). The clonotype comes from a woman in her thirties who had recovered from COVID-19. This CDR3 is CASTPRQEQETQYF. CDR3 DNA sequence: TGTGCCAGCACCCCTCGACAGGAACAAGAGACCCAGTACTTC.